The count of the clone carrying this TCR beta chain is one. This sample stems from a study of blood T cell repertoires in COVID-19. Study summary: Specimens from acute and convalescent COVID-19 originated in the United States, Italy and Spain. Sources were T cells, B-cell-depleted T cells, or PBMCs; the material itself was cDNA or gDNA.

The method was immunoSEQ multiplex PCR; TCRdb's version includes in-frame clones alone and lacks a portion of them. The sample has roughly 190,000 clones; roughly four fifths are singletons. The sequenced sample consisted of peripheral blood. This clonotype was obtained from a middle-aged woman with acute or convalescent COVID-19.

CDR3 loop: CASSHMVGEETQYF. DNA of the CDR3: TGTGCCAGCAGCCACATGGTGGGAGAAGAGACCCAGTACTTC. This rearrangement joins TRBV7-2 to TRBJ2-5; weak D call: TRBD2 (5 bases). With 5 bases removed from V and 3 bases from J, the gap between germline ends came to 13 bases. Per germline, CDR1 SGHTA and CDR2 FQGNSA. The CDR3 consists of 14 residues.